These T cell receptor beta chains were read from a single sample in a study of T cell changes during pregnancy in multiple sclerosis. Generated by immunoSEQ multiplex PCR, the TCRdb table keeps only in-frame clones and is missing some. The profile shows about 71,000 clones, roughly nine tenths of them singletons. The sample in question was peripheral blood, obtained in the third trimester of pregnancy. The receptors were gathered from a female donor with multiple sclerosis, enrolled in a pregnancy study. Both conserved end residues are part of each CDR3. Each record gives: V gene, D gene, clone size, J gene, CDR3 DNA, CDR3 protein. D genes are given only for firm matches. For some rows the clone size is stated as once, few or many, or as a class when expanded; others skip it.

>TRBV7-2|-|-|TRBJ2-1
TGTGCCAGCAGCCCTCGAGTGGGGACTCCTGGGGAGCAGTTCTTC
CASSPRVGTPGEQFF
>TRBV28|TRBD1|once|TRBJ1-5
TGTGCCAGCAGACGGAGACAGGGAGGTAGCAGCAATCAGCCCCAGCATTTT
CASRRRQGGSSNQPQHF
>TRBV10-3|TRBD2|-|TRBJ2-3
TGTGCCATCAGTGAGACGGGGTCCCAGCGGGGGGGAGATACGCAGTATTTT
CAISETGSQRGGDTQYF
>TRBV11-3|TRBD2|-|TRBJ2-1
TGTGCCAGCAGCTCCGCGGGAGGCTATGAGCAGTTCTTC
CASSSAGGYEQFF
>TRBV11-1|-|-|TRBJ1-1
TGTGCCAGCAGCTGGGGGGGAGAAGCTTTCTTT
CASSWGGEAFF
>TRBV29-1|-|-|TRBJ1-2
TGCAGCGTTGGGGAGGTGGTCTATGGCTACACCTTC
CSVGEVVYGYTF
>TRBV6-5|-|-|TRBJ2-3
TGTGCCAGCAGTTACCCCGGCACAGATACGCAGTATTTT
CASSYPGTDTQYF
>TRBV5-7|-|-|TRBJ1-4
TGTGCCAGCAGCTTTTTCGAGGGTGAAAAACTGTTTTTT
CASSFFEGEKLFF
>TRBV7-2|TRBD2|-|TRBJ2-7
TGTGCCAGCAGCTTAGCTGGTAGCGGGAACTACGAGCAGTACTTC
CASSLAGSGNYEQYF
>TRBV11-2|-|-|TRBJ1-5
TGTGCCAGCAGTACGGGGAGCAATCAGCCCCAGCATTTT
CASSTGSNQPQHF
>TRBV5-5|TRBD2|-|TRBJ2-1
TGTGCCAGCAGCTTCGGGACTAACTCCTACAATGAGCAGTTCTTC
CASSFGTNSYNEQFF
>TRBV6-4|-|-|TRBJ1-5
TGTGCCAGCAGTGACGGAGACAGTTATCAGCCCCAGCATTTT
CASSDGDSYQPQHF
>TRBV19|TRBD2|-|TRBJ2-5
TGTGCCAGTAGTCTCCCGGGACTAGCGGACCAAGAGACCCAGTACTTC
CASSLPGLADQETQYF
>TRBV7-9|TRBD1|-|TRBJ2-7
TGTGCCAGCAGCCCAAAGACGGGACAGGAGGTTTACGAGCAGTACTTC
CASSPKTGQEVYEQYF
>TRBV4-3|-|-|TRBJ2-1
TGCGCCAGCAGCCAAGGGTTTGGACTCTCCTACAATGAGCAGTTCTTC
CASSQGFGLSYNEQFF
>TRBV6-5|TRBD1|-|TRBJ1-4
TGTGCCAGCAGCCCGGAACAGGGGTTGGGGGAAAAACTGTTTTTT
CASSPEQGLGEKLFF
>TRBV19|-|-|TRBJ1-5
TGTGCCAGTAGTATGCGTCCGACAGGCGGGAATCAGCCCCAGCATTTT
CASSMRPTGGNQPQHF
>TRBV6-1|TRBD1|-|TRBJ2-2
TGTGCCAGCAGCCTACAGGGGGCGACCACCGGGGAGCTGTTTTTT
CASSLQGATTGELFF
>TRBV5-4|-|-|TRBJ1-2
TGTGCCAGCAGCAAAGACAATAACTATGGCTACACCTTC
CASSKDNNYGYTF
>TRBV11-3|TRBD2|-|TRBJ2-5
TGTGCCAGCAGCTCGGGAGGAGACCAAGAGACCCAGTACTTC
CASSSGGDQETQYF